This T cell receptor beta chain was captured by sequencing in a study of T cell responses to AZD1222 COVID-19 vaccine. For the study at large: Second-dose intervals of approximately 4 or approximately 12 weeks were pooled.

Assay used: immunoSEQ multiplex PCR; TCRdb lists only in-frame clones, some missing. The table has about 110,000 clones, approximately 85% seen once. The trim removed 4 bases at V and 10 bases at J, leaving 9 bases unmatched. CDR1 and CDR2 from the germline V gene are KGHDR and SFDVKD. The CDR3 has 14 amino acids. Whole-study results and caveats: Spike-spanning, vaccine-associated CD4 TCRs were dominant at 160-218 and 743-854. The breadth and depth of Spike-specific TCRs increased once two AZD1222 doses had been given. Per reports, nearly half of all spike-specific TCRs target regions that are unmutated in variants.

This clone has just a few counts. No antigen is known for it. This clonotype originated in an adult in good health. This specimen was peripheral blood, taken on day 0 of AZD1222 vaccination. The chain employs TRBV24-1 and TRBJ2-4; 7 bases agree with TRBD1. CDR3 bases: TGTGCCACCAGTGACCACGGGACAGAGCAAATTCAGTACTTC. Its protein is CATSDHGTEQIQYF.